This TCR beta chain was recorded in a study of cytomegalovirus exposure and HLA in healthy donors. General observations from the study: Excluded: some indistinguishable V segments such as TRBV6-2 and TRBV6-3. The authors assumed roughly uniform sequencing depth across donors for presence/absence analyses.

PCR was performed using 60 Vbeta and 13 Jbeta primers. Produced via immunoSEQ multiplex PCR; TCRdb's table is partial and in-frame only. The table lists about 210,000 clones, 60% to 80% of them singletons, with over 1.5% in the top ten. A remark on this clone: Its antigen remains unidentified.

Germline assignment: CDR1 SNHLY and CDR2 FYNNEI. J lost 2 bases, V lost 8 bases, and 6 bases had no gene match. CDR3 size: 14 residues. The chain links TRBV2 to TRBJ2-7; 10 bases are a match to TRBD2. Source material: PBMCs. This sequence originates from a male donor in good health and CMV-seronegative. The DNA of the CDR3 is TGTGCCAGCGCCGGGACTAGCGTAACCTACGAGCAGTACTTC. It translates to CASAGTSVTYEQYF.